This TCR beta chain was recovered during a study of cytomegalovirus exposure and HLA in healthy donors. General study points: Some V segments, including TRBV6-2 and TRBV6-3, were excluded as indistinguishable.

The PCR employed 60 Vbeta primers together with 13 Jbeta primers. Repertoires were generated with immunoSEQ multiplex PCR, while TCRdb's copy carries only in-frame clones and drops some. The sample yields more than 90,000 clones, more than 60% seen once. Healthy bone marrow donors supplied every sample. No CMV serostatus was recorded for this donor. The CDR3 covers 15 residues. Trimming cost V 0 bases and J 9 bases, with 17 bases left between them. Germline V gives CDR1 SGHAT, CDR2 FQNNGV. In its sample, this clone was seen a few times. Antigen unknown. The TCR originated in a human donor in good health. This chain links TRBV11-2 with TRBJ1-2; tentatively, D is TRBD1 (5 bases). Sequencing was done on a sample of PBMCs. Here the CDR3 DNA reads TGTGCCAGCAGCTTAGATACTCTGGCAGGGAATAGCTACACCTTC. Residues: CASSLDTLAGNSYTF.